The 2 T cell receptor beta chains reported below all come from one sample, sequenced in a study of patients and donors after allogeneic stem cell transplantation. Via MiXCR, TCRdb re-called the RT-PCR reads, giving one row per CDR3 protein. The sample holds about 40,000 distinct CDR3 sequences, over 25% seen once. The sample taken for sequencing was blood, either unsorted or a sorted T cell fraction (not recorded which). These receptors came from a human donor who was either an allogeneic HSCT recipient or a stem cell or donor lymphocyte infusion donor (not recorded which). It is not recorded whose cells these are; they may come from a transplant donor.

The sample holds one count of this clonotype. The CDR3 region has the DNA TGTGCCAGCAGCTCGTACACAGGGTCGGATGGCTACACCTTC. Its protein is CASSSYTGSDGYTF. V is TRBV7-2 and J is TRBJ1-2; D perhaps matches TRBD1 (6 bases). This CDR3 has 14 amino acids. Looked up from germline, CDR1 is SGHTA and CDR2 is FQGNSA. V was shortened by 4 bases and J by 6 bases, with 15 bases between the two germline ends. Full variable domain (missing parts from reference TRBV7-2 and TRBJ1-2): GAGVSQSPSNKVTEKGKDVELRCDPISGHTALYWYRQSLGQGLEFLIYFQGNSAPDKSGLPSDRFSAERTGGSVSTLTIQRTQQEDSAVYLCASSSYTGSDGYTFGSGTRLTVV.

This chain links TRBV6-2 or TRBV6-3 with TRBJ1-5; maybe TRBD1 (6 bases). V gave up 2 bases and J gave up 14 bases, with 13 bases separating them. The CDR3 is 12 residues long. From germline, CDR1 is MNHEY and CDR2 SVGEGT. The CDR3 reads CASSYLDSRKHF. The CDR3 DNA is TGTGCCAGCAGTTACCTGGACAGCCGGAAGCATTTT.